This entry lists 21 T cell receptor beta chains sequenced from one sample in a study of blood T cell repertoires in COVID-19. The data were produced by immunoSEQ multiplex PCR, yet TCRdb's version contains in-frame clones alone and is incomplete. The profile shows under 500,000 clones, 75% to 90% of them singletons. The sample comprised PBMCs or T cells enriched from blood (not recorded which). The receptors here all came from a man aged 25-40 years who had recovered from COVID-19.

The genes are TRBV20-1 and TRBJ1-4; D gene unclear. Germline assignment: CDR1 DFQATT and CDR2 SNEGSKA (reference sequence). CDR3 length: 11 residues. The CDR3 here is CSPQNGEKLFF. CDR3 DNA: TGCAGCCCCCAAAACGGGGAAAAACTGTTTTTT.

This clone came up once. The chain combines TRBV18 with TRBJ2-5; D gene uncertain. The V end was cut by 3 bases, the J end by 2 bases, with 4 bases between. The CDR3 is made up of 12 amino acids. Germline CDR1 is KGHSH and CDR2 is LQKENI. The CDR3: CASSPRQETQYF. The CDR3 bases are TGTGCCAGCTCACCTCGGCAAGAGACCCAGTACTTC.

The chain is built from TRBV9 and TRBJ2-1; TRBD1 agrees at 12 bases. The germline gives CDR1 SGDLS, CDR2 YYNGEE. This CDR3 region has 18 residues. V was pared by 4 bases and J by 7 bases, with 15 bases of the junction left unmatched. CDR3 in amino acids: CASSQGQGAPLRTNEQFF. The CDR3 DNA reads TGTGCCAGCAGCCAGGGACAGGGGGCCCCTTTACGGACGAATGAGCAGTTCTTC.

This clone appeared once. The chain carries TRBV28 and TRBJ2-1; 8 bases are shared with TRBD2. CDR3 length: 13 amino acids. Germline V gene lookup returns CDR1 MDHEN and CDR2 SYDVKM. Trimming removed 8 bases from V and 9 bases from J; junction bases left unmatched: 9. CDR3 DNA: TGTGCCAGCGGACTAGCCCAGCCAAGTGAGCAGTTCTTC. Its protein is CASGLAQPSEQFF.

The rearrangement uses TRBV3-1 (or the pseudogene TRBV3-2) and TRBJ2-2; 9 bases are a match to TRBD1. Germline loops: CDR1 LGHDT, CDR2 YNNKEL (reference sequence). The CDR3 covers 16 residues. V shed 3 bases and J 0 bases; nucleotides not matched to a gene: 2. The DNA of the CDR3 is TGTGCCAGCAGCCAGGGGACAGGGACGAACACCGGGGAGCTGTTTTTT. Its translation is CASSQGTGTNTGELFF.

J is TRBJ2-7 and V is TRBV2; D remains unclear. The CDR3 is made up of 12 amino acids. Trimming took 5 bases from V and 2 from J, leaving 7 bases between them. CDR1 is SNHLY and CDR2 is FYNNEI in the germline V gene. The CDR3 sequence is CASSLPAYEQYF. The CDR3 coding sequence is TGTGCCAGCAGTCTCCCGGCCTACGAGCAGTACTTC. Supplemented by reference TRBV2 and TRBJ2-7, the full variable domain reads EPEVTQTPSHQVTQMGQEVILRCVPISNHLYFYWYRQILGQKVEFLVSFYNNEISEKSEIFDDQFSVERPDGSNFTLKIRSTKLEDSAMYFCASSLPAYEQYFGPGTRLTVT.

This clone was detected once. At one of its ends the junction is not consistent with the germline gene, which may arise from a read error. This chain joins TRBV19 and TRBJ2-7, with 7 bases that match TRBD1. CDR3 length equals 14 residues. From germline, CDR1 is LNHDA and CDR2 SQIVND (reference sequence). CDR3: CASSTPGQLYGQYF. CDR3 coding DNA: TGTGCCAGTAGTACCCCGGGACAGTTATACGGGCAGTACTTC.

J is TRBJ2-3 and V is TRBV11-2; TRBD1 matches at 7 bases. V trimming: 1 base; J trimming: 1 base; junction bases outside the gene matches: 5. The CDR3 consists of 16 residues. In germline, CDR1 is SGHAT, CDR2 FQNNGV. The CDR3 bases are TGTGCCAGCAGCTTAGCCCCCGGACAGGGCACAGATACGCAGTATTTT. This sequence encodes CASSLAPGQGTDTQYF.

This sequence joins TRBV19 and TRBJ2-3; D is possibly TRBD2 (6 bases). V lost 3 bases to trimming and J lost 4 bases, with 17 bases between them. CDR1 and CDR2 (germline): LNHDA, SQIVND (reference sequence). This CDR3 contains 16 residues. CDR3 amino acids: CASSITAGTRADTQYF. The CDR3 DNA reads as TGTGCCAGTAGTATTACCGCGGGGACCAGAGCAGATACGCAGTATTTT. The variable domain in full, with the rest retrieved from reference TRBV19 and TRBJ2-3, is DGGITQSPKYLFRKEGQNVTLSCEQNLNHDAMYWYRQDPGQGLRLIYYSQIVNDFQKGDIAEGYSVSREKKESFPLTVTSAQKNPTAFYLCASSITAGTRADTQYFGPGTRLTVL.

The chain joins TRBV27 to TRBJ1-2, with 7 bases identical to TRBD1. The CDR3 runs 14 residues. V shed 10 bases, J shed 4 bases, and the junction held 12 bases outside the gene matches. Germline loops: CDR1 MNHEY, CDR2 SMNVEV (reference sequence). CDR3 sequence: CAKNPGQILYGYTF. As DNA, the CDR3 is TGTGCCAAAAACCCGGGACAGATACTCTATGGCTACACCTTC.

The V call is TRBV5-4, the J call TRBJ2-7; TRBD2 matches at 8 bases. The CDR3 loop spans 15 amino acids. Germline CDR1 and CDR2: SGHNT and YYREEE (reference sequence). With V trimmed by 0 bases and J by 0 bases, 2 bases remained unmatched. The CDR3 is CASSLVGTSSYEQYF. In DNA form, the CDR3 reads TGTGCCAGCAGCTTGGTCGGGACTAGCTCCTACGAGCAGTACTTC.

V gene TRBV28 combines with J gene TRBJ1-2; no clear D gene. V was trimmed by 8 bases and J by 0 bases, leaving 13 bases between them. Germline V gives CDR1 MDHEN, CDR2 SYDVKM. CDR3 length equals 14 residues. The CDR3 here is CASEAPAPNYGYTF. The CDR3, as DNA: TGTGCCAGCGAGGCCCCAGCCCCTAACTATGGCTACACCTTC.

V usage is TRBV5-1 and J usage is TRBJ1-1; possibly TRBD1 for D (6 bases). The germline V and J ends were trimmed by 3 bases and 1 base, with 13 bases remaining between them. The germline CDR1 and CDR2 sequences are SGHRS and YFSETQ. CDR3 length equals 15 residues. DNA for the CDR3: TGCGCCAGCAGCTACCCACCACAGGGGAACACTGAAGCTTTCTTT. This encodes CASSYPPQGNTEAFF.

This clone has a handful of counts. The chain has TRBV3-1 (or the pseudogene TRBV3-2) and TRBJ2-7; D not certain. Germline values: CDR1 LGHDT, CDR2 YNNKEL (reference sequence). V was clipped by 1 base and J by 6 bases, with 7 bases between them. CDR3 length: 12 amino acids. CDR3 DNA sequence: TGTGCCAGCAGCCAAGCATGGAGCGAGCAGTACTTC. This sequence encodes CASSQAWSEQYF.

The CDR3 DNA follows: TGTGCCAGCACCGGGACAGGGGGCACTGAAGCTTTCTTT. Its translation is CASTGTGGTEAFF. The chain joins TRBV12-3 or TRBV12-4 to TRBJ1-1, with TRBD1 matching over 11 bases. This CDR3 has 13 amino acids. Unmatched junction bases numbered 2, after V lost 7 bases and J lost 4 bases.

This rearrangement joins TRBV5-4 to TRBJ2-5; possibly TRBD2 for D (5 bases). The CDR3 runs to 12 residues. Trimming took 6 bases from V and 4 from J, leaving 10 bases between them. The germline gives CDR1 SGHNT, CDR2 YYREEE (reference sequence). The CDR3 here is CASNPRAETQYF. The CDR3 DNA follows: TGTGCCAGCAATCCGAGGGCAGAGACCCAGTACTTC. The full variable domain, with the rest looked up from reference TRBV5-4 and TRBJ2-5, is ETGVTQSPTHLIKTRGQQVTLRCSSQSGHNTVSWYQQALGQGPQFIFQYYREEENGRGNFPPRFSGLQFPNYSSELNVNALELDDSALYLCASNPRAETQYFGPGTRLLVL.

The V and J genes are TRBV29-1 and TRBJ2-2; 8 positions agree with TRBD2. This CDR3 region has 13 residues. The germline gives CDR1 SQVTM, CDR2 ANQGSEA. The trim removed 4 bases at V and 4 bases at J, leaving 2 bases unmatched. CDR3 in amino acids: CSVAGTSTGELFF. CDR3 coding DNA: TGCAGCGTTGCTGGGACTAGCACCGGGGAGCTGTTTTTT.

The chain couples TRBV14 to TRBJ2-2; D uncertain. Germline CDR1 SGHDN, CDR2 FVKESK. CDR3 length: 13 residues. Deletions cut 3 bases from V and 7 bases from J, with 9 bases between. CDR3 DNA: TGTGCCAGCAGCCAGTCCCAGGTCGGGGAGCTGTTTTTT. Protein sequence: CASSQSQVGELFF. The full variable domain, completed using reference TRBV14 and TRBJ2-2, is EAGVTQFPSHSVIEKGQTVTLRCDPISGHDNLYWYRRVMGKEIKFLLHFVKESKQDESGMPNNRFLAERTGGTYSTLKVQPAELEDSGVYFCASSQSQVGELFFGEGSRLTVL.

V gene TRBV7-9 combines with J gene TRBJ1-2, with 7 positions matching TRBD1. Germline V lookup: CDR1 SEHNR, CDR2 FQNEAQ (reference sequence). The V and J ends lost 4 bases and 14 bases, in that order; junction bases with no gene match: 7. CDR3 length: 11 residues. The CDR3 nucleotides read TGTGCCAGCAGCTCCTCGACAGGGTGGACCTTC. This sequence encodes CASSSSTGWTF.

The chain combines TRBV29-1 with TRBJ2-7; the D gene is possibly TRBD2 (6 bases). This CDR3 spans 13 amino acids. Trimming stripped 4 bases from V and 5 bases from J, with 15 bases between. Germline loops: CDR1 SQVTM, CDR2 ANQGSEA. CDR3: CSVAGLTAHEQYF. For the CDR3, the DNA is TGCAGCGTTGCGGGACTCACGGCGCACGAGCAGTACTTC.

This rearrangement joins TRBV4-1 to TRBJ1-1; no firm D call. The CDR3 spans 13 residues. Trimming pared 2 bases from V and 3 bases from J, leaving 7 bases between. CDR1 is MGHRA and CDR2 is YSYEKL in the germline V gene. The CDR3 loop reads CASSQPVDTEAFF. CDR3 DNA: TGCGCCAGCAGCCAACCGGTGGACACTGAAGCTTTCTTT.